The next 26 T cell receptor beta chains were all read from a single sample in a study of cytomegalovirus exposure and HLA in healthy donors. PCR involved 60 Vbeta and 13 Jbeta primers. Assay: immunoSEQ multiplex PCR; the TCRdb copy retains only in-frame clones and omits some. This sample has around 200,000 clones, with about 59% found just once. The sample consisted of PBMCs. These receptors were taken from a man aged 35-49 years in good health and CMV-seronegative.

V and J are TRBV29-1 and TRBJ2-3; 7 nucleotides agree with TRBD1. Per the germline V gene, CDR1 is SQVTM and CDR2 is ANQGSEA. V shed 6 bases and J 0 bases; nucleotides not matched to a gene: 6. The CDR3 runs 14 residues. CDR3 loop: CSVQGSISTDTQYF. The CDR3 nucleotides read TGCAGCGTACAGGGGAGTATAAGCACAGATACGCAGTATTTT.

The chain has TRBV27 and TRBJ2-5; 8 nucleotides agree with TRBD1. The CDR3 covers 13 residues. The V gene end was trimmed by 8 bases and the J gene end by 4 bases; junction bases not matched to a gene: 6. Germline-derived CDR1 and CDR2 are MNHEY and SMNVEV (reference sequence). The CDR3 coding sequence is TGTGCCAGCCGTAGACAGGGGCCAGAGACCCAGTACTTC. This gives the protein CASRRQGPETQYF.

The chain uses TRBV19 and TRBJ2-5, with D tentatively TRBD1 (5 bases). The J call may be faulty, since TRBJ2-7 better matches the DNA end. CDR1 and CDR2 (germline): LNHDA, SQIVND (reference sequence). This CDR3 region has 14 residues. The CDR3, as DNA: TGTGCCAGTAGTATCACCAGGGCTCGCGACGAGCAGTACTTC. It is translated as CASSITRARDEQYF.

This clone has just one count. This chain connects TRBV11-2 to TRBJ1-5; the D gene is possibly TRBD1 (5 bases). CDR3 length: 15 residues. V shed 1 base and J shed 4 bases, with 11 bases lying between them. Germline V gene sequence: CDR1 SGHAT, CDR2 FQNNGV. The CDR3 bases are TGTGCCAGCAGCTTAGCAGGGTTGGGGAATCAGCCCCAGCATTTT. Translated: CASSLAGLGNQPQHF.

The J gene is TRBJ2-1, the V gene TRBV18; tentative D call: TRBD2 (6 bases). The CDR3 has 14 residues. CDR1 and CDR2 (germline): KGHSH, LQKENI. Trimming stripped 2 bases from V and 8 bases from J, with 13 bases between. The CDR3 DNA reads TGTGCCAGCTCACCAGTGGGGGGTCGTCATGAGCAGTTCTTC. Protein: CASSPVGGRHEQFF. The full variable domain, its missing parts supplied by reference TRBV18 and TRBJ2-1, is NAGVMQNPRHLVRRRGQEARLRCSPMKGHSHVYWYRQLPEEGLKFMVYLQKENIIDESGMPKERFSAEFPKEGPSILRIQQVVRGDSAAYFCASSPVGGRHEQFFGPGTRLTVL.

The chain links TRBV6-1 to TRBJ2-1; the D gene is possibly TRBD1 (5 bases). Germline CDR1 and CDR2: MNHNS and SASEGT. V was trimmed by 4 bases and J by 6 bases, leaving 10 bases between them. CDR3 length equals 13 residues. The CDR3 sequence is CASSASQGNEQFF. In nucleotides, the CDR3 is TGTGCCAGCAGTGCCTCCCAGGGCAATGAGCAGTTCTTC.

The chain carries TRBV5-4 and TRBJ2-3; TRBD2 matches at 9 bases. Trimming cost V 1 base and J 4 bases; bases outside gene matches: 4. Germline CDR1 SGHNT, CDR2 YYREEE (reference sequence). The CDR3 is 15 residues long. The CDR3 region has the DNA TGTGCCAGCAGCTTGACTAGCGGGTTTGCAGATACGCAGTATTTT. As protein: CASSLTSGFADTQYF.

The V and J genes are TRBV7-9 and TRBJ1-5; the D gene is possibly TRBD1 (5 bases). Trimming stripped 1 base from V and 4 bases from J, with 8 bases between. Germline V gene sequence: CDR1 SEHNR, CDR2 FQNEAQ (reference sequence). The CDR3 runs 14 residues. The CDR3 DNA reads TGTGCCAGCAGCTTAGTGGGGCCAAATCAGCCCCAGCATTTT. Protein sequence: CASSLVGPNQPQHF.

This clone has just one count. J is TRBJ1-2 and V is TRBV7-9; D gene unclear. The V gene's germline CDR1 is SEHNR and CDR2 FQNEAQ (reference sequence). This CDR3 has 15 residues. Trimming cost V 3 bases and J 2 bases, with 13 bases left between them. DNA for the CDR3: TGTGCCAGCAGCTTCCCCGGGGTTCAGAACTATGGCTACACCTTC. Its protein is CASSFPGVQNYGYTF.

The genes are TRBV6-5 and TRBJ2-1, with a tentative D call TRBD2 (6 bases). The V and J ends lost 2 bases and 0 bases respectively, with 11 bases between them. Germline values: CDR1 MNHEY, CDR2 SVGAGI. This CDR3 comprises 16 residues. For the CDR3, the DNA is TGTGCCAGCAGTTACGGGACTTCGAGCTCCTACAATGAGCAGTTCTTC. It yields the protein CASSYGTSSSYNEQFF.

V is TRBV7-2 and J is TRBJ2-4, with TRBD2 matching 8 bases. The CDR3 is made up of 15 amino acids. After removal of 6 bases from V and 6 bases from J, the junction contained 10 bases not matched to a gene. CDR1 and CDR2 from the germline V gene are SGHTA and FQGNSA. CDR3 loop: CASRDGGAGINIQYF. Written as DNA, the CDR3 is TGTGCCAGCAGGGACGGGGGGGCAGGGATAAACATTCAGTACTTC.

CDR3 coding DNA: TGCAGTGCTAGCCGTGAGGCTGAGGTGTTTTTT. It codes for CSASREAEVFF. This chain connects TRBV20-1 to TRBJ1-4; D call uncertain. CDR3 size: 11 residues. Germline CDR1 reads DFQATT; CDR2 reads SNEGSKA (reference sequence). Trimming cost V 3 bases and J 15 bases, with 14 bases left between them.

J is TRBJ2-7 and V is TRBV5-4; TRBD2 aligns across 9 bases. The V segment lost 2 bases and the J segment 3 bases; nucleotides outside the gene matches: 9. The CDR3 consists of 16 residues. Looked up from germline, CDR1 is SGHNT and CDR2 is YYREEE (reference sequence). Written as DNA, the CDR3 is TGTGCCAGCAGCTTAGCCGGGACTAGCAGAGTCTACGAGCAGTACTTC. This sequence encodes CASSLAGTSRVYEQYF.

This chain connects TRBV11-2 to TRBJ1-5, with 10 bases fitting TRBD1. The V gene's germline CDR1 is SGHAT and CDR2 FQNNGV. The CDR3 is 15 residues long. V shed 4 bases, J shed 4 bases, and the junction held 4 bases outside the gene matches. The chain's CDR3 is CASSSGTGENQPQHF. The DNA for the CDR3 is TGTGCCAGCAGCTCCGGGACAGGGGAGAATCAGCCCCAGCATTTT.

V gene TRBV19 combines with J gene TRBJ1-2, with a weak D call TRBD1 (5 bases). V dropped 3 bases and J dropped 2 bases, with 22 bases sitting between them. The CDR3 contains 18 residues. Germline lookup yields CDR1 LNHDA and CDR2 SQIVND (reference sequence). CDR3 region: CASSILIRGLRANYGYTF. The DNA of the CDR3 is TGTGCCAGTAGTATCTTGATCCGGGGACTACGAGCGAACTATGGCTACACCTTC.

Only a few counts were recorded for this clone. The CDR3 region has the DNA TGTGCCATCAGTGACAACCTAGTGAACACTGAAGCTTTCTTT. It encodes CAISDNLVNTEAFF. The chain joins TRBV10-3 to TRBJ1-1; D not certain. Germline CDR1 and CDR2: ENHRY and SYGVKD. CDR3 length equals 14 residues. V was clipped by 3 bases and J by 0 bases, with 8 bases between them.

This chain links TRBV15 with TRBJ2-3; D gene unclear. CDR1 and CDR2 from the germline V gene are LNHNV and YYDKDF (reference sequence). Trimming took off 5 bases at V and 1 base at J, with 7 bases between the two ends. CDR3 length: 13 amino acids. Here the CDR3 DNA reads TGTGCCACCAGCTCGTCTCGCACAGATACGCAGTATTTT. This gives the protein CATSSSRTDTQYF. Together with reference TRBV15 and TRBJ2-3, the CDR3 gives the full variable domain: DAMVIQNPRYQVTQFGKPVTLSCSQTLNHNVMYWYQQKSSQAPKLLFHYYDKDFNNEADTPDNFQSRRPNTSFCFLDIRSPGLGDTAMYLCATSSSRTDTQYFGPGTRLTVL.

This chain connects TRBV4-1 to TRBJ2-4; D might be TRBD2 (7 bases). V shed 3 bases and J shed 8 bases, with 17 bases lying between them. The length of the CDR3 is 15 residues. The V gene's germline CDR1 is MGHRA and CDR2 YSYEKL. DNA for the CDR3: TGCGCCAGCAGCCACGTGGGGGCTCGGGGGGACATTCAGTACTTC. Its protein product is CASSHVGARGDIQYF.

V usage is TRBV6-4 and J usage is TRBJ2-7; 9 bases align to TRBD1. The CDR3 runs to 13 residues. After removal of 6 bases from V and 4 bases from J, the junction contained 4 bases not matched to a gene. Looked up from germline, CDR1 is MRHNA and CDR2 is SNTAGT. This CDR3 reads CASRTGGAYEQYF. DNA of the CDR3: TGTGCCAGCAGGACAGGGGGGGCATACGAGCAGTACTTC.

The chain couples TRBV5-1 to TRBJ2-1; 10 nucleotides line up with TRBD2. With 5 bases clipped from V and 7 bases from J, the junction kept 9 bases outside the gene matches. Germline-derived CDR1 and CDR2 are SGHRS and YFSETQ. The length of the CDR3 is 15 residues. CDR3 nucleotides: TGCGCCAGCAGACCTACTAGCGGGGTCGGGAATGAGCAGTTCTTC. Residues: CASRPTSGVGNEQFF. Combining the CDR3 with reference TRBV5-1 and TRBJ2-1 gives the whole variable domain KAGVTQTPRYLIKTRGQQVTLSCSPISGHRSVSWYQQTPGQGLQFLFEYFSETQRNKGNFPGRFSGRQFSNSRSEMNVSTLELGDSALYLCASRPTSGVGNEQFFGPGTRLTVL.

The J gene is TRBJ2-7, the V gene TRBV9, with a weak D call TRBD2 (5 bases). The CDR3 extends over 16 amino acids. V was shortened by 0 bases and J by 1 base, with 14 bases between the two germline ends. Germline assignment: CDR1 SGDLS and CDR2 YYNGEE. Written as DNA, the CDR3 is TGTGCCAGCAGCGTAGCAGCCCTAGCAGGATCCTACGAGCAGTACTTC. Translation: CASSVAALAGSYEQYF. Based on the CDR3 plus reference TRBV9 and TRBJ2-7, the full variable domain is DSGVTQTPKHLITATGQRVTLRCSPRSGDLSVYWYQQSLDQGLQFLIQYYNGEERAKGNILERFSAQQFPDLHSELNLSSLELGDSALYFCASSVAALAGSYEQYFGPGTRLTVT.

V gene TRBV5-8 combines with J gene TRBJ1-2, with TRBD1 matching 7 bases. Per germline, CDR1 SGHTS and CDR2 YDEGEE. The CDR3 is made up of 14 amino acids. Unmatched junction bases numbered 5, after V lost 0 bases and J lost 6 bases. The CDR3 nucleotides are TGTGCCAGCAGCTTGGGCCTAGGGGGCGATGGCTACACCTTC. The encoded protein is CASSLGLGGDGYTF. Based on the CDR3 plus reference TRBV5-8 and TRBJ1-2, the full variable domain is EAGVTQSPTHLIKTRGQQATLRCSPISGHTSVYWYQQALGLGLQFLLWYDEGEERNRGNFPPRFSGRQFPNYSSELNVNALELEDSALYLCASSLGLGGDGYTFGSGTRLTVV.

The J gene is TRBJ2-3, the V gene TRBV4-2; 13 bases align to TRBD2. This CDR3 has 17 residues. Per germline, CDR1 LGHNA and CDR2 YNFKEQ. Losses at the gene ends were 4 bases for V and 2 bases for J; bases not matched to a gene: 6. CDR3 sequence reads: CASSPRTSGGLTDTQYF. For the CDR3, the DNA is TGTGCCAGCAGCCCCCGGACTAGCGGGGGCCTCACAGATACGCAGTATTTT.

The chain couples TRBV28 to TRBJ2-7; D possibly corresponds to TRBD1 (6 bases). Germline CDR1 and CDR2: MDHEN and SYDVKM. The CDR3 loop spans 18 amino acids. V gave up 4 bases and J gave up 3 bases, with 25 bases separating them. Written as DNA, the CDR3 is TGTGCCAGCAGTTCCCTGGCCCTTGGGGCAGGGGTCGTCTACGAGCAGTACTTC. Translated: CASSSLALGAGVVYEQYF.

This clone was counted between two and nine times. The chain uses TRBV5-1 and TRBJ1-1; D unclear. V was shortened by 0 bases and J by 1 base, with 16 bases between the two germline ends. From germline, CDR1 is SGHRS and CDR2 YFSETQ. The CDR3 spans 17 residues. CDR3 in DNA: TGCGCCAGCAGCTTGGGATCCCCGCGACACACGAACACTGAAGCTTTCTTT. Protein product: CASSLGSPRHTNTEAFF.

This chain uses TRBV12-5 with TRBJ2-1, with 13 bases matching TRBD2. The CDR3 runs 15 residues. V gave up 6 bases and J gave up 5 bases; unmatched junction bases: 4. Germline V lookup: CDR1 LGHNT, CDR2 FRNRAP. CDR3 nucleotide sequence: TGTGCTAGTGGGACCGGACTAGCGGGAGACAATGAGCAGTTCTTC. This encodes CASGTGLAGDNEQFF.